This TCR beta chain originates from a study of monozygotic twins with inflammatory bowel disease. With the 5' RACE reads reprocessed, TCRdb shows one record per CDR3 protein and no DNA. This repertoire includes around 450,000 distinct CDR3 sequences. From germline, CDR1 is LNHDA and CDR2 SQIVND (reference sequence). The CDR3 totals 14 residues. The chain uses TRBV19 and TRBJ2-3; without DNA, the TCRdb call of TRBD2 cannot be checked. This TCR derives from a human donor with ulcerative colitis or Crohn's disease, or a healthy co-twin of an affected twin (not recorded which). The sequencing input was blood. The CDR3 protein is CASSIAGGPYTQYF. Variable domain in full (rest from reference TRBV19 and TRBJ2-3): DGGITQSPKYLFRKEGQNVTLSCEQNLNHDAMYWYRQDPGQGLRLIYYSQIVNDFQKGDIAEGYSVSREKKESFPLTVTSAQKNPTAFYLCASSIAGGPYTQYFGPGTRLTVL.